The present T cell receptor beta chain was sequenced within a study of CD8 T cells in Susac syndrome. The length of the CDR3 is 15 residues. It was with random hexamers that about 0.45 to 1 ug RNA was reverse transcribed. Across 54 Vbeta and 13 Jbeta, immunoSEQ multiplex PCR amplified TCR beta CDR3. One entry per CDR3 protein, called by TCRdb with MiXCR from the immunoSEQ multiplex PCR reads. The repertoire has 200,000 to 250,000 distinct CDR3 sequences, 94% of them found once; the top ten carry 0.15% to 0.2%. TCR beta from blood CD8+ and CD4+ T cells was sequenced. Under recently defined diagnostic criteria, the patients with Susac syndrome qualified as having definite or probable disease.

Sequenced sample: CD4+ T cells from PBMCs. This receptor was identified in a human donor with Susac syndrome. The V gene is TRBV21-1, the J gene TRBJ2-7; TRBD1, the table's D call, lacks a check against the DNA. TRBV21-1 is a recognized pseudogene. CDR3 sequence (DNA): TGTGCCAGCAGCACCCGGGACAGGATGATCTACGAGCAGTACTTC. Protein sequence: CASSTRDRMIYEQYF.